The present T cell receptor (beta chain) was sequenced within a study of T cells in Graves' hyperthyroidism and ophthalmopathy. As for the study in general: Peripheral blood was drawn at first diagnosis, prior to all treatment. General study results and limits: Most clonotypes expanded in thyroid above 0.001 were likewise present in blood.

V shed 3 bases and J 3 bases; nucleotides not matched to a gene: 13. Germline lookup yields CDR1 SGHRS and CDR2 YFSETQ. The CDR3 sequence is 18 residues long. TCR beta CDR3 regions were amplified from RNA transcripts. With the HTBI primer set, the TCR CDR3 went through a first round of RT-PCR. Each CDR3 protein is one row after TCRdb ran MiXCR on the multiplex PCR reads. The sample has roughly 700,000 distinct CDR3 sequences; 30% to 40% are singletons. Patients between 18 and 65 years old had hyperthyroidism, newly diagnosed and lasting under 2 months. Cells are PBMCs isolated from 10 ml of fresh blood. Comments on this clonotype: Its antigen is currently unknown.

This receptor was taken from a woman in her thirties or forties with Graves' hyperthyroidism. Sequencing was carried out using blood. The chain recombines TRBV5-1 with TRBJ1-1, with 11 bases matching TRBD1. The CDR3 loop is CASSSGRWDRGRYTEAFF. The CDR3 nucleotides are TGCGCCAGCAGCTCTGGTCGGTGGGACAGGGGGAGGTACACTGAAGCTTTCTTT.